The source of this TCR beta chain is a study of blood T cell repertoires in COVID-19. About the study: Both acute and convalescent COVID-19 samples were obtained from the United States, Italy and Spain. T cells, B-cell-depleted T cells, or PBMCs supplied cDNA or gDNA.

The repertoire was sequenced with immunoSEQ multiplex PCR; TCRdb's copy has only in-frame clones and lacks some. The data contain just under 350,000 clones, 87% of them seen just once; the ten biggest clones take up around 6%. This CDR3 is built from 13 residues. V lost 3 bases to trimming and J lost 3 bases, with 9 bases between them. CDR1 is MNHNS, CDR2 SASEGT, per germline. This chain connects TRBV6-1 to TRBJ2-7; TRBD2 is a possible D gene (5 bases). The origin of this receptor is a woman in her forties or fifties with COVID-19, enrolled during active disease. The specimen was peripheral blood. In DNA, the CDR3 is TGTGCCAGCAGTGAGGAGGTCTACTACGAGCAGTACTTC. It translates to CASSEEVYYEQYF.